The next 14 T cell receptor beta chains were all read from a single sample in a study of blood T cell repertoires in COVID-19. Assay used: immunoSEQ multiplex PCR; TCRdb lists only in-frame clones, some missing. The sample yields 450,000 to 500,000 clones, 70% to 90% seen once. Sequencing input: peripheral blood. These receptors all come from a human donor in a cohort sampled during active COVID-19.

In DNA form, the CDR3 reads TGTGCCTGGAGCCCGGGACAGTTGCCTCAGCCCCAGCATTTT. Encoded protein: CAWSPGQLPQPQHF. The rearrangement links TRBV30 to TRBJ1-5, with 7 bases lining up with TRBD1. Trimming at V came to 3 bases and at J to 6 bases, leaving 8 bases not matched to a gene. Germline assignment: CDR1 GTSNPN and CDR2 SVGIG (reference sequence). There are 14 residues in the CDR3.

The CDR3 nucleotides are TGCGCCAGCAGCCCAAGGGGGGGTATCACTGAAGCTTTCTTT. It specifies CASSPRGGITEAFF. The chain carries TRBV5-1 and TRBJ1-1, with a weak D call TRBD1 (6 bases). CDR1 is SGHRS, CDR2 YFSETQ, per germline. V gave up 4 bases and J gave up 4 bases, with 14 bases separating them. The CDR3 is 14 amino acids.

V usage is TRBV4-1 and J usage is TRBJ1-5, with a possible D match to TRBD1 (5 bases). CDR1 is MGHRA, CDR2 YSYEKL, per germline. V was cut by 0 bases and J by 4 bases, with 22 bases left in between. The CDR3 contains 19 residues. DNA of the CDR3: TGCGCCAGCAGCCAAGATCTCGAAGGGTTCGGGGGGAGGAATCAGCCCCAGCATTTT. Encoded protein: CASSQDLEGFGGRNQPQHF.

The chain joins TRBV27 to TRBJ2-3; TRBD2 matches 11 bases. This CDR3 contains 15 residues. Germline CDR1 and CDR2: MNHEY and SMNVEV (reference sequence). V shed 6 bases and J 4 bases; nucleotides not matched to a gene: 6. CDR3 in DNA: TGTGCCAGCAGGCGACTAGCGGGACGTGCAGATACGCAGTATTTT. This codes for CASRRLAGRADTQYF.

The chain joins TRBV30 to TRBJ1-1; no definite D call. V was clipped by 3 bases and J by 6 bases, with 11 bases between them. The CDR3 length is 12 residues. CDR1 and CDR2 from the germline V gene are GTSNPN and SVGIG (reference sequence). Here the CDR3 DNA reads TGTGCCTGGAGCCGACGGGAGCCTGAAGCTTTCTTT. Translated: CAWSRREPEAFF.

The chain carries TRBV11-2 and TRBJ1-1, with D perhaps matching TRBD1 (6 bases). The CDR3 has 16 residues. Germline CDR1 is SGHAT and CDR2 is FQNNGV. Trimming took 1 base from V and 1 from J, leaving 13 bases between them. The CDR3 spells CASSLGGGGENTEAFF. CDR3 in DNA: TGTGCCAGCAGCTTAGGGGGGGGCGGTGAGAACACTGAAGCTTTCTTT.

This chain links TRBV29-1 with TRBJ2-5, with 9 positions matching TRBD2. The CDR3 is made up of 15 amino acids. The V gene's germline CDR1 is SQVTM and CDR2 ANQGSEA. With V trimmed by 6 bases and J by 2 bases, 10 bases remained unmatched. The CDR3 protein is CSVRGGTSIQETQYF. CDR3 DNA: TGCAGCGTAAGGGGGGGGACTAGCATTCAAGAGACCCAGTACTTC.

This clone was seen only a few times. The chain joins TRBV28 to TRBJ2-7; 10 bases align to TRBD1. V shed 6 bases and J 4 bases; nucleotides not matched to a gene: 6. The CDR3 is 14 residues long. Germline V gene lookup returns CDR1 MDHEN and CDR2 SYDVKM. The CDR3 DNA reads TGTGCCAGCAGGGGGGACAGGGGACAATACGAGCAGTACTTC. Translating gives CASRGDRGQYEQYF.

This chain connects TRBV27 to TRBJ2-4, with TRBD2 identical over 8 bases. Germline V gives CDR1 MNHEY, CDR2 SMNVEV (reference sequence). The CDR3 extends over 14 amino acids. V lost 6 bases to trimming and J lost 7 bases; unmatched junction nucleotides: 8. Here the CDR3 reads CASRKSGTRNIQYF. CDR3 sequence (DNA): TGTGCCAGCAGGAAGTCCGGGACTAGGAACATTCAGTACTTC.

The V call is TRBV7-8, the J call TRBJ2-7; 9 bases are shared with TRBD2. The ends lost 5 bases at V and 5 bases at J; junction bases unmatched: 10. The CDR3 spans 15 residues. Germline V gene sequence: CDR1 SGHVS, CDR2 FQNEAQ. The DNA for the CDR3 is TGTGCCAGCAGCCCCTTAGCGGGAGAGATAAACGAGCAGTACTTC. Translation: CASSPLAGEINEQYF.

The sample holds a few counts of this clone. This chain connects TRBV19 to TRBJ1-2; possible D gene TRBD1, 6 bases. The CDR3 spans 15 residues. Germline CDR1 and CDR2: LNHDA and SQIVND (reference sequence). Trimming took 1 base from V and 8 from J, leaving 17 bases between them. Here the CDR3 DNA reads TGTGCCAGTAGTATAGCAGGGAACAGGGCCGTGGGCTACACCTTC. This codes for CASSIAGNRAVGYTF. Drawing the rest from reference TRBV19 and TRBJ1-2, the complete variable domain is DGGITQSPKYLFRKEGQNVTLSCEQNLNHDAMYWYRQDPGQGLRLIYYSQIVNDFQKGDIAEGYSVSREKKESFPLTVTSAQKNPTAFYLCASSIAGNRAVGYTFGSGTRLTVV.

The CDR3 protein is CASRGPYSYTEAFF. The CDR3 DNA is TGTGCCAGTAGGGGTCCTTACTCTTACACTGAAGCTTTCTTT. The chain carries TRBV6-5 and TRBJ1-1, with D perhaps TRBD1 (5 bases). The CDR3 runs to 14 residues. Germline assignment: CDR1 MNHEY and CDR2 SVGAGI. Trimming stripped 9 bases from V and 3 bases from J, with 17 bases between.

The chain couples TRBV5-1 to TRBJ2-5; TRBD2 aligns across 10 bases. J gave up 1 base and V 5 bases, and 11 bases lay outside the gene matches. Germline V lookup: CDR1 SGHRS, CDR2 YFSETQ. The CDR3 has 17 amino acids. CDR3 loop: CASRRGLAGVGQETQYF. CDR3 nucleotide sequence: TGCGCCAGCAGGAGGGGCCTAGCGGGAGTCGGCCAAGAGACCCAGTACTTC.

The chain couples TRBV7-7 to TRBJ2-2; 11 bases are a match to TRBD2. The junction had 8 bases not matched to a gene; V was cut back by 11 bases and J by 3 bases. Germline values: CDR1 SSHAT, CDR2 FNYEAQ (reference sequence). CDR3 length: 15 residues. CDR3 region: CAVSGRAGYTGELFF. The CDR3 DNA sequence: TGTGCCGTTAGCGGGAGGGCCGGGTACACCGGGGAGCTGTTTTTT.